This T cell receptor (beta chain) originates from a study of cytomegalovirus exposure and HLA in healthy donors. The germline V gene encodes CDR1 SNHLY and CDR2 FYNNEI. V was pared by 5 bases and J by 7 bases, with 9 bases between. The CDR3 covers 12 residues. Clones were read by immunoSEQ multiplex PCR, and TCRdb kept only the in-frame ones, dropping some. This sample yields over 200,000 clones, of which about 90% are seen a single time; roughly 0.38% belongs to the top ten. The specimen was PBMCs. The TCR comes from a woman aged 18-35 years in good health and CMV-seronegative. The chain carries TRBV2 and TRBJ2-1; TRBD1 is a possible D gene (6 bases). CDR3 sequence (DNA): TGTGCCAGCAGTCTTGGACAGAATGAGCAGTTCTTC. Its translation is CASSLGQNEQFF.